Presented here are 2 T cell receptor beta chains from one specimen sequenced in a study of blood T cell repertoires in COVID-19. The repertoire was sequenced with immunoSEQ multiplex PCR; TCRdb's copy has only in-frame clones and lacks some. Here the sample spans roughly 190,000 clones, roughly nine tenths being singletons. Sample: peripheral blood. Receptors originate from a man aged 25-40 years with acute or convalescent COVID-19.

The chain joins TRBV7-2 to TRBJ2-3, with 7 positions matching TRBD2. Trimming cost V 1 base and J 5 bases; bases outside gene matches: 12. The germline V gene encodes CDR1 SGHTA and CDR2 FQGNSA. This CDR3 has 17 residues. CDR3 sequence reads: CASSLGVSSGPGDTQYF. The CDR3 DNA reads TGTGCCAGCAGCTTAGGCGTCTCTAGCGGACCTGGAGATACGCAGTATTTT.

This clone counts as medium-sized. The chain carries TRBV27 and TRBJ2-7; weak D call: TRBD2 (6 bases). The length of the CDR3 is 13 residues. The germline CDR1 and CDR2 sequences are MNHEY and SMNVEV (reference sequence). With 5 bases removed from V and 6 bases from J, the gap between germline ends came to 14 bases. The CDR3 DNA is TGTGCCAGCAGTCCTCGACAGACTAGCGAGCAGTACTTC. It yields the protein CASSPRQTSEQYF.